One and the same sample provided the 24 T cell receptor beta chains below, sequenced in a study of T cell responses to AZD1222 COVID-19 vaccine. TCRdb's table, derived via immunoSEQ multiplex PCR, lists solely in-frame clones and lacks some. The table shows over 95,000 clones, with 80% to 95% occurring only once. Sequencing used peripheral blood, obtained on day 0 of AZD1222 vaccination. These TCRs come from an adult in good health.

The chain has TRBV19 and TRBJ2-1, with 11 nucleotides matching TRBD2. This CDR3 contains 15 residues. Germline V CDR1 and CDR2: LNHDA, SQIVND (reference sequence). With V trimmed by 5 bases and J by 5 bases, 5 bases remained unmatched. CDR3 region: CASSRSGGANNEQFF. CDR3 sequence (DNA): TGTGCCAGTAGTCGTAGCGGGGGGGCCAACAATGAGCAGTTCTTC.

The J gene is TRBJ1-5, the V gene TRBV30; D is perhaps TRBD1 (5 bases). V lost 0 bases and J lost 5, with 14 bases in between. CDR1 is GTSNPN, CDR2 SVGIG, per germline (reference sequence). This CDR3 comprises 15 residues. CDR3: CAWSVQGELDQPQHF. The CDR3 DNA is TGTGCCTGGAGTGTACAAGGGGAACTCGATCAGCCCCAGCATTTT. Together with reference TRBV30 and TRBJ1-5, the CDR3 gives the full variable domain: SQTIHQWPATLVQPVGSPLSLECTVEGTSNPNLYWYRQAAGRGLQLLFYSVGIGQISSEVPQNLSASRPQDRQFILSSKKLLLSDSGFYLCAWSVQGELDQPQHFGDGTRLSIL.

The chain links TRBV18 to TRBJ1-2; D not resolved. Germline V gives CDR1 KGHSH, CDR2 LQKENI. Trimming removed 2 bases at V and 7 bases at J, with 11 bases between. The CDR3 loop spans 13 amino acids. The CDR3 protein is CASSPDQGSGYTF. CDR3 bases: TGTGCCAGCTCACCAGATCAAGGGTCTGGCTACACCTTC.

The chain carries TRBV27 and TRBJ1-1, with 9 bases identical to TRBD1. The germline gives CDR1 MNHEY, CDR2 SMNVEV (reference sequence). The CDR3 sequence is 15 residues long. After removal of 3 bases from V and 8 bases from J, the junction contained 10 bases not matched to a gene. CDR3 residues: CASSFQGTGWEEAFF. In DNA form, the CDR3 reads TGTGCCAGCAGTTTCCAGGGGACAGGGTGGGAAGAAGCTTTCTTT.

The chain's CDR3 is CASSRPGQGNLGAFF. CDR3 in DNA: TGTGCCAGCAGCAGACCTGGACAGGGGAATTTGGGGGCTTTCTTT. The chain links TRBV7-2 to TRBJ1-1; TRBD1 agrees at 9 bases. Trimming removed 5 bases from V and 11 bases from J; junction bases left unmatched: 15. Looked up from germline, CDR1 is SGHTA and CDR2 is FQGNSA. CDR3 length equals 15 residues.

J is TRBJ2-4 and V is TRBV5-6; 12 bases map to TRBD2. The J segment lost 1 base and the V segment lost 0 bases, leaving 5 bases of the junction unmatched. Germline V CDR1 and CDR2: SGHDT, YYEEEE. The CDR3 runs to 18 residues. Written as DNA, the CDR3 is TGTGCCAGCAGCTTGGATTGGACTAGCGGGGTGGCCAAAAACATTCAGTACTTC. Translated, it gives CASSLDWTSGVAKNIQYF.

The chain employs TRBV12-3 or TRBV12-4 and TRBJ1-6; D not resolved. The CDR3 covers 13 residues. The V and J ends lost 7 bases and 7 bases respectively, with 11 bases between them. The CDR3 loop is CASTATYNSPLHF. The CDR3 nucleotides are TGTGCCAGCACCGCTACATACAATTCACCCCTCCACTTT.

The chain is built from TRBV6-5 and TRBJ2-2; D is uncertain. The CDR3 extends over 15 amino acids. The germline V gene encodes CDR1 MNHEY and CDR2 SVGAGI. Trimming pared 7 bases from V and 0 bases from J, leaving 12 bases between. In DNA, the CDR3 is TGTGCCAGCATCCGGTTAGCATCGAACACCGGGGAGCTGTTTTTT. Its translation is CASIRLASNTGELFF.

This chain links TRBV9 with TRBJ2-3; D may match TRBD1 or TRBD2 (6 bases each). V was trimmed by 1 base and J by 0 bases, leaving 9 bases between them. The V gene's germline CDR1 is SGDLS and CDR2 YYNGEE. The CDR3 contains 15 residues. The CDR3: CASSVKGGSTDTQYF. DNA of the CDR3: TGTGCCAGCAGCGTAAAGGGGGGTAGCACAGATACGCAGTATTTT.

The chain uses TRBV27 and TRBJ1-1, with D perhaps TRBD1 (5 bases). Trimming left V 7 bases short and J 4 bases short, with 13 bases between. The CDR3 runs 13 residues. Germline lookup yields CDR1 MNHEY and CDR2 SMNVEV (reference sequence). CDR3 in DNA: TGTGCCAGCACCTCCGGGGGTCTCACTGAAGCTTTCTTT. Its translation is CASTSGGLTEAFF.

The CDR3: CASSLGRTIQGTEAFF. CDR3 coding DNA: TGCGCCAGCAGCTTGGGGAGGACGATTCAGGGCACTGAAGCTTTCTTT. The V gene is TRBV5-1, the J gene TRBJ1-1; D might be TRBD1 (5 bases). The CDR3 totals 16 residues. V was pared by 0 bases and J by 4 bases, with 16 bases between. The germline CDR1 and CDR2 sequences are SGHRS and YFSETQ.

The chain uses TRBV2 and TRBJ1-6; no clear D. Germline loops: CDR1 SNHLY, CDR2 FYNNEI. V was clipped by 9 bases and J by 5 bases, with 14 bases between them. The CDR3 extends over 14 amino acids. In DNA, the CDR3 is TGTGCCAGTGACATACCCGTCAATAATTCACCCCTCCACTTT. The encoded protein is CASDIPVNNSPLHF.

In its sample, this clone was seen once. This chain uses TRBV28 with TRBJ1-1; 7 bases are a match to TRBD1. With V trimmed by 7 bases and J by 8 bases, 10 bases remained unmatched. The length of the CDR3 is 13 residues. CDR1 is MDHEN and CDR2 is SYDVKM in the germline V gene. The CDR3 coding sequence is TGTGCCAGCACCGAATCCGGGACAGCCGAAGCTTTCTTT. Amino acid sequence: CASTESGTAEAFF.

This chain joins TRBV6-5 and TRBJ1-2; possibly TRBD1 for D (5 bases). Germline-derived CDR1 and CDR2 are MNHEY and SVGAGI. Trimming removed 6 bases from V and 4 bases from J, with 12 bases in between. There are 13 residues in the CDR3. The CDR3 reads CASRPTTGYGYTF. CDR3 sequence (DNA): TGTGCCAGCAGACCGACCACAGGCTATGGCTACACCTTC.

The J gene is TRBJ2-7, the V gene TRBV19, with 10 nucleotides matching TRBD1. V dropped 2 bases and J dropped 6; count of bases not matched to a gene: 7. This CDR3 is 15 amino acids long. CDR1 and CDR2 (germline): LNHDA, SQIVND (reference sequence). CDR3 DNA sequence: TGTGCCAGTAGTATATCGACAGGGGGCGCGGTCGAGCAGTACTTC. Translation gives CASSISTGGAVEQYF.

Here the CDR3 DNA reads TGTGCCAGTAGTATAGGGAGCAGCACCACTGGAAACACCATATATTTT. Protein sequence: CASSIGSSTTGNTIYF. V and J are TRBV19 and TRBJ1-3; D is ambiguous. The CDR3 totals 16 residues. The germline V gene encodes CDR1 LNHDA and CDR2 SQIVND (reference sequence). Trimming cost V 1 base and J 2 bases, with 12 bases left between them.

J is TRBJ1-1 and V is TRBV30, with 7 bases that match TRBD1. Germline CDR1 GTSNPN, CDR2 SVGIG (reference sequence). The CDR3 length is 14 residues. After removal of 8 bases from V and 0 bases from J, the junction contained 9 bases not matched to a gene. CDR3 sequence (DNA): TGTGCCCGTGGGGGACAGAAAATGAACACTGAAGCTTTCTTT. It encodes CARGGQKMNTEAFF.

The genes are TRBV5-1 and TRBJ1-4; maybe TRBD1 (6 bases). This CDR3 is built from 14 residues. Deletions cut 4 bases from V and 4 bases from J, with 11 bases between. CDR1 SGHRS and CDR2 YFSETQ come from the germline V gene. In DNA form, the CDR3 reads TGCGCCAGCAGCGTACAGGGTTTTAATGAAAAACTGTTTTTT. Encoded protein: CASSVQGFNEKLFF.

This clone was counted ten times or more. The rearrangement links TRBV12-3 or TRBV12-4 to TRBJ2-1; a possible D gene is TRBD1 (6 bases). The CDR3 has 13 residues. The V end was cut by 4 bases, the J end by 8 bases, with 12 bases between. The DNA for the CDR3 is TGTGCCAGCAGTTCCCCAGGGGTCTATGAGCAGTTCTTC. Encoded protein: CASSSPGVYEQFF.

This chain joins TRBV7-2 and TRBJ2-7; 14 bases are shared with TRBD2. V lost 0 bases and J lost 7; bases outside the gene matches: 8. The V gene's germline CDR1 is SGHTA and CDR2 FQGNSA. The CDR3 has 17 residues. The CDR3 coding sequence is TGTGCCAGCAGCTTAGCCCGACTAGCGGGGGGGCCGGGGGAGCAGTACTTC. Protein product: CASSLARLAGGPGEQYF.

The V call is TRBV7-9, the J call TRBJ2-7; 7 bases align to TRBD2. CDR1 and CDR2 from the germline V gene are SEHNR and FQNEAQ (reference sequence). Trimming cost V 9 bases and J 6 bases; bases outside gene matches: 11. The CDR3 runs 13 residues. The CDR3 DNA follows: TGTGCCAGGTCCGGGGGGATCCGATTCGAGCAGTACTTC. This gives the protein CARSGGIRFEQYF. The full variable domain, rest sourced from reference TRBV7-9 and TRBJ2-7, is DTGVSQNPRHKITKRGQNVTFRCDPISEHNRLYWYRQTLGQGPEFLTYFQNEAQLEKSRLLSDRFSAERPKGSFSTLEIQRTEQGDSAMYLCARSGGIRFEQYFGPGTRLTVT.

The rearrangement links TRBV6-2 or TRBV6-3 to TRBJ1-2, with D tentatively TRBD1 (6 bases). Trimming left V 2 bases short and J 4 bases short, with 11 bases between. CDR1 and CDR2 from the germline V gene are MNHEY and SVGEGT. The CDR3 totals 14 residues. As DNA, the CDR3 is TGTGCCAGCAGTTACAGACAGGACCCCTATGGCTACACCTTC. It yields the protein CASSYRQDPYGYTF.

This clone occurred once. This chain connects TRBV25-1 to TRBJ2-2; maybe TRBD2 (5 bases). The CDR3 extends over 18 amino acids. Germline V CDR1 and CDR2: MGHDK, SYGVNS. V lost 4 bases and J lost 3, with 21 bases in between. In nucleotides, the CDR3 is TGTGCCAGCAGTGTACCCAATTTCGGCCGTAGCGACACCGGGGAGCTGTTTTTT. Protein sequence: CASSVPNFGRSDTGELFF.

This rearrangement joins TRBV5-4 to TRBJ1-4; tentatively, D is TRBD1 (6 bases). Deletions cut 4 bases from V and 8 bases from J, with 12 bases between. The germline V gene encodes CDR1 SGHNT and CDR2 YYREEE (reference sequence). The CDR3 contains 13 residues. CDR3 amino acids: CASSRGAGEKLFF. CDR3 DNA: TGTGCCAGCAGCCGGGGGGCAGGGGAAAAACTGTTTTTT.